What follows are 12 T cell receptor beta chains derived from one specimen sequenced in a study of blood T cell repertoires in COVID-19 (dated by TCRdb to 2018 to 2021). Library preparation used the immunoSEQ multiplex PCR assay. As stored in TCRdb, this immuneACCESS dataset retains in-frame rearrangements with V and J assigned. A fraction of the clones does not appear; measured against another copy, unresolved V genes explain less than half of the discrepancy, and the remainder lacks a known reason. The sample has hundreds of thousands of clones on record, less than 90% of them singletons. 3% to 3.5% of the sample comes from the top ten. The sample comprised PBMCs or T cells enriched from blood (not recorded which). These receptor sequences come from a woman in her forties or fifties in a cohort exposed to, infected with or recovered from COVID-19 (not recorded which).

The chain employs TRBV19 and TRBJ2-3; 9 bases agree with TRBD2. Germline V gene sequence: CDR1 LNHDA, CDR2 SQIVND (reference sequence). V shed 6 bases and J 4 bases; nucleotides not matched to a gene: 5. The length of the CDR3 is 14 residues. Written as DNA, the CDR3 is TGTGCCAGTAGGCGGGGGGGCGGCGCAGATACGCAGTATTTT. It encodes CASRRGGGADTQYF.

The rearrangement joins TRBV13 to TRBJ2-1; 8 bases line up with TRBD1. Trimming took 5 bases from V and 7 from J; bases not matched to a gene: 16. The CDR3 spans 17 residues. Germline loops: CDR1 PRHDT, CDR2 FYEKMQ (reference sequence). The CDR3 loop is CASSPMSRGLAGNEQFF. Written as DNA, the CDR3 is TGTGCCAGCAGCCCTATGTCCAGGGGGCTCGCTGGGAATGAGCAGTTCTTC.

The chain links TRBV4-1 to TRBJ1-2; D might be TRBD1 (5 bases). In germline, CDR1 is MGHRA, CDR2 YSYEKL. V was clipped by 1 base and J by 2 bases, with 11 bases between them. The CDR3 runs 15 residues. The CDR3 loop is CASSQATTANYGYTF. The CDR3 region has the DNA TGCGCCAGCAGCCAAGCAACGACAGCAAACTATGGCTACACCTTC.

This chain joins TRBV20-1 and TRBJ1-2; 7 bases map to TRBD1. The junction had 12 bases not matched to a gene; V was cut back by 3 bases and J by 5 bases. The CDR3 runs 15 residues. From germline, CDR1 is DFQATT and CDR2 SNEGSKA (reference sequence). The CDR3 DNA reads TGCAGTGCTAGTATTATCTACAGGGGCGAATATGGCTACACCTTC. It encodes CSASIIYRGEYGYTF.

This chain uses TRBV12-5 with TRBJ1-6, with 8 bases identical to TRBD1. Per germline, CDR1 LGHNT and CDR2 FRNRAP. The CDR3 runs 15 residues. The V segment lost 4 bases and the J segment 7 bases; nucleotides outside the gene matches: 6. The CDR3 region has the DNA TGTGCTAGTGGTTCTGGACAGGGTGGCAATTCACCCCTCCACTTT. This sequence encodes CASGSGQGGNSPLHF.

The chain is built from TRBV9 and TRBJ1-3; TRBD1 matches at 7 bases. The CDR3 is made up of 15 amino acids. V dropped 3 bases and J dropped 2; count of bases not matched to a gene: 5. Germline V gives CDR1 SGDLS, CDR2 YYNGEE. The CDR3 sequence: CASSALGTAGNTIYF. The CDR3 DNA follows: TGTGCCAGCAGCGCCCTCGGGACAGCTGGAAACACCATATATTTT.

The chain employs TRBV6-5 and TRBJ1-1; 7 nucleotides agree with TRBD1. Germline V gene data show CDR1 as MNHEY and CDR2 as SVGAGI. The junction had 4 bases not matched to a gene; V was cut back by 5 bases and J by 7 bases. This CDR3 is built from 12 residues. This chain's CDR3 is CASSRDRVEAFF. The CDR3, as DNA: TGTGCCAGCAGTCGCGACAGGGTTGAAGCTTTCTTT.

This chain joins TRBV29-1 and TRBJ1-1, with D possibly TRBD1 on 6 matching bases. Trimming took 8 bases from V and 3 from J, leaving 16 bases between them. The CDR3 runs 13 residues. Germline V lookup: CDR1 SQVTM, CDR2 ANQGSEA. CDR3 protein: CSITTGLDTEAFF. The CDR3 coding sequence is TGCAGCATCACGACAGGTTTGGACACTGAAGCTTTCTTT. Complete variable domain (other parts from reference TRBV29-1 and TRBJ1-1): SAVISQKPSRDICQRGTSLTIQCQVDSQVTMMFWYRQQPGQSLTLIATANQGSEATYESGFVIDKFPISRPNLTFSTLTVSNMSPEDSSIYLCSITTGLDTEAFFGQGTRLTVV.

The CDR3 here is CASTPRGGSTGELFF. CDR3 DNA sequence: TGTGCCAGCACCCCAAGGGGCGGATCCACCGGGGAGCTGTTTTTT. The chain couples TRBV7-2 to TRBJ2-2, with a possible D match to TRBD1 (5 bases). There are 15 residues in the CDR3. The V gene lost 7 bases and the J gene lost 4 bases, with 16 bases spanning the gap. Germline CDR1 and CDR2: SGHTA and FQGNSA.

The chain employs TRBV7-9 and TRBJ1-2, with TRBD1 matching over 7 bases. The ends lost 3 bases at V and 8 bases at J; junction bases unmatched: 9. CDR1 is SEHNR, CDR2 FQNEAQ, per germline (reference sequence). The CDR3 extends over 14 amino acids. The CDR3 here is CASSLMGDSRGYTF. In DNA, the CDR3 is TGTGCCAGCAGCTTGATGGGGGACAGTCGGGGCTACACCTTC.

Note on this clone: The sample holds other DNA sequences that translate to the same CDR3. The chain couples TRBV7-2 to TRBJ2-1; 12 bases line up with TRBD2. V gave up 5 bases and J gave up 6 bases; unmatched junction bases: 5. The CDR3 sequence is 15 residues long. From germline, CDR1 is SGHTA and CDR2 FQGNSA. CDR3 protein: CASSPSGGAFNEQFF. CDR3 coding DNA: TGTGCCAGCAGCCCTAGCGGGGGGGCCTTCAATGAGCAGTTCTTC.

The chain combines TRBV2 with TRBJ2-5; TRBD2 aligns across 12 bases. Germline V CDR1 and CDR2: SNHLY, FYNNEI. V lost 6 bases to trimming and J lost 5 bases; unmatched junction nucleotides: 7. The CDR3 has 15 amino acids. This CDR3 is CASSATSGGTETQYF. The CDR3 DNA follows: TGTGCCAGCAGCGCGACTAGCGGGGGTACGGAGACCCAGTACTTC.